This T cell receptor (beta chain) was sequenced during a study of OX40 agonist ivuxolimab in advanced cancers. TCRdb's table, derived via immunoSEQ multiplex PCR, lists solely in-frame clones and lacks some. The table records under 75,000 clones, approximately 86% of them present only once. Looked up from germline, CDR1 is KGHSH and CDR2 is LQKENI. V was cut by 4 bases and J by 4 bases, with 11 bases left in between. CDR3 length: 13 residues. The specimen comprised CD4+ or CD8+ T cells sorted from blood, sampled in a trial of the OX40 agonist ivuxolimab. The sequence was collected from an adult with an advanced solid tumor such as melanoma, head and neck, liver or kidney cancer. V usage is TRBV18 and J usage is TRBJ2-7; D is possibly TRBD2 (5 bases). The CDR3 loop is CASSLWESYEQYF. DNA of the CDR3: TGTGCCAGCTCACTGTGGGAGTCTTACGAGCAGTACTTC. Using reference TRBV18 and TRBJ2-7 for the parts outside the CDR3, the full variable domain is NAGVMQNPRHLVRRRGQEARLRCSPMKGHSHVYWYRQLPEEGLKFMVYLQKENIIDESGMPKERFSAEFPKEGPSILRIQQVVRGDSAAYFCASSLWESYEQYFGPGTRLTVT.